This T cell receptor beta chain was sequenced for a study of blood T cell repertoires in COVID-19. The CDR3 spans 14 residues. V lost 1 base and J 5 bases, leaving 12 bases between the germline ends. Germline V gene data show CDR1 as SGHRS and CDR2 as YFSETQ. Repertoires were generated with immunoSEQ multiplex PCR, while TCRdb's copy carries only in-frame clones and drops some. The table shows hundreds of thousands of clones, with roughly 81% occurring only once. The source of this sequence is an elderly woman with COVID-19, enrolled during active disease. Specimen: peripheral blood. J is TRBJ2-5 and V is TRBV5-1; D perhaps matches TRBD1 (5 bases). In nucleotides, the CDR3 is TGCGCCAGCAGCTTGACAGCTGGGGCGGAGACCCAGTACTTC. This translates into CASSLTAGAETQYF.